The 17 T cell receptor beta chains presented below share a single source sample, sequenced in a study of Ad26.COV2.S vaccination and SARS-CoV-2 variants. Clones were sequenced by immunoSEQ multiplex PCR, and TCRdb holds only the in-frame ones, with some missing. The data show 350,000 to 600,000 clones, with approximately 90% seen just once and more than 1.5% held by the top ten. Treatment meaning: roughly 18 received Ad26.COV2.S at low or high dose, single or two shots; about 5 received placebo; per-sample allocation not given. Vaccine and placebo recipients were sampled on day 63 after the first injection. The sequenced sample was peripheral blood, obtained in a trial of Ad26.COV2.S vaccine versus placebo. The receptors stem from a person aged 18-65 years who received the Ad26.COV2.S COVID-19 vaccine or a placebo.

The genes are TRBV27 and TRBJ1-5; no reliable D call. Trimming took 3 bases from V and 6 from J, leaving 9 bases between them. From germline, CDR1 is MNHEY and CDR2 SMNVEV (reference sequence). This CDR3 has 13 amino acids. The CDR3 coding sequence is TGTGCCAGCAGTTTTTCTCTTACTCAGCCCCAGCATTTT. Encoded protein: CASSFSLTQPQHF.

Only a few counts were recorded for this clone. The chain carries TRBV2 and TRBJ1-5, with 7 positions matching TRBD1. CDR1 and CDR2 (germline): SNHLY, FYNNEI. This CDR3 is 14 amino acids long. V trimming: 9 bases; J trimming: 3 bases; junction bases outside the gene matches: 8. The CDR3 DNA reads as TGTGCCAGTGCATACAGGGGAAACAATCAGCCCCAGCATTTT. This gives the protein CASAYRGNNQPQHF.

This chain connects TRBV3-1 (or the pseudogene TRBV3-2) to TRBJ1-6; tentatively, D is TRBD1 (5 bases). The CDR3 has 14 residues. CDR1 and CDR2 from the germline V gene are LGHDT and YNNKEL (reference sequence). V gave up 4 bases and J gave up 6 bases, with 10 bases separating them. DNA for the CDR3: TGTGCCAGCAGCCCCGGGACTACTAATTCACCCCTCCACTTT. The encoded protein is CASSPGTTNSPLHF.

This clone was observed a single time. CDR3: CASSGVSPKNTEAFF. The CDR3 coding sequence is TGTGCCAGTAGTGGGGTGTCGCCTAAGAACACTGAAGCTTTCTTT. V gene TRBV19 combines with J gene TRBJ1-1; D not resolved. Germline CDR1 reads LNHDA; CDR2 reads SQIVND (reference sequence). V lost 5 bases to trimming and J lost 1 base, with 14 bases between them. The CDR3 has 15 amino acids.

This clone was detected only a few times. V usage is TRBV6-2 or TRBV6-3 and J usage is TRBJ1-6; D is undetermined. Germline loops: CDR1 MNHEY, CDR2 SVGEGT. The CDR3 sequence is 12 residues long. Trimming stripped 3 bases from V and 13 bases from J, with 10 bases between. The CDR3 DNA is TGTGCCAGCAGTTATGAGGGAATGCCCCTCCACTTT. Translated, it gives CASSYEGMPLHF.

The chain links TRBV2 to TRBJ1-1, with 7 bases identical to TRBD1. Germline CDR1 reads SNHLY; CDR2 reads FYNNEI. This CDR3 comprises 14 residues. J gave up 4 bases and V 7 bases, and 9 bases lay outside the gene matches. The CDR3 is CASIRTGGGTEAFF. For the CDR3, the DNA is TGTGCCAGCATTAGGACAGGCGGGGGCACTGAAGCTTTCTTT. The full variable domain, its missing parts supplied by reference TRBV2 and TRBJ1-1, is EPEVTQTPSHQVTQMGQEVILRCVPISNHLYFYWYRQILGQKVEFLVSFYNNEISEKSEIFDDQFSVERPDGSNFTLKIRSTKLEDSAMYFCASIRTGGGTEAFFGQGTRLTVV.

The gene calls are TRBV28 and TRBJ1-2, with a possible D match to TRBD1 (5 bases). This CDR3 spans 15 amino acids. Deletions cut 3 bases from V and 2 bases from J, with 13 bases between. The germline gives CDR1 MDHEN, CDR2 SYDVKM. CDR3 in DNA: TGTGCCAGCAGTTTTCCTCGCGGGGGGAACTATGGCTACACCTTC. It translates to CASSFPRGGNYGYTF.

This clone was counted once. The gene calls are TRBV6-5 and TRBJ2-2, with no clear D. Germline CDR1 reads MNHEY; CDR2 reads SVGAGI. V dropped 2 bases and J dropped 0 bases, with 7 bases sitting between them. The length of the CDR3 is 15 residues. CDR3 DNA sequence: TGTGCCAGCAGTTACCGCCTCCCGAACACCGGGGAGCTGTTTTTT. Amino acid sequence: CASSYRLPNTGELFF.

This rearrangement joins TRBV30 to TRBJ1-6; D not certain. The CDR3 loop spans 14 amino acids. Germline CDR1 and CDR2: GTSNPN and SVGIG (reference sequence). Between the trimmed V and J ends, which lost 0 bases and 9 bases, there was a span of 12 bases. The CDR3 loop reads CAWSVRGIGSPLHF. The DNA of the CDR3 is TGTGCCTGGAGTGTACGAGGGATTGGTTCACCCCTCCACTTT.

This chain joins TRBV9 and TRBJ2-7, with 7 bases identical to TRBD2. V shed 0 bases and J 2 bases; nucleotides not matched to a gene: 5. Germline CDR1 and CDR2: SGDLS and YYNGEE. There are 15 residues in the CDR3. This chain's CDR3 is CASSVAWGGTYEQYF. The CDR3 DNA reads as TGTGCCAGCAGCGTAGCCTGGGGGGGAACCTACGAGCAGTACTTC.

Remarks on this clone: In the same sample, other DNA sequences code for this CDR3. This chain links TRBV6-2 or TRBV6-3 with TRBJ1-5; no clear D gene. Germline-derived CDR1 and CDR2 are MNHEY and SVGEGT. V shed 2 bases and J shed 7 bases, with 6 bases lying between them. The CDR3 length is 12 residues. In DNA, the CDR3 is TGTGCCAGCAGTTACCCCGCCCAGCCCCAGCATTTT. This sequence encodes CASSYPAQPQHF.

V is TRBV10-3 and J is TRBJ1-2; 11 bases fit TRBD1. Per the germline V gene, CDR1 is ENHRY and CDR2 is SYGVKD. This CDR3 spans 15 amino acids. V dropped 6 bases and J dropped 8; count of bases not matched to a gene: 11. The CDR3 sequence is CAIRQGTGGLGGYTF. The CDR3 nucleotides are TGTGCCATCAGACAAGGGACAGGGGGATTAGGAGGCTACACCTTC.

The chain carries TRBV5-1 and TRBJ2-1, with 8 nucleotides matching TRBD2. The CDR3 is made up of 16 amino acids. Germline CDR1 and CDR2: SGHRS and YFSETQ. V was clipped by 1 base and J by 4 bases; unmatched bases: 7. The CDR3 protein is CASSLQGGGHYNEQFF. CDR3 in DNA: TGCGCCAGCAGCTTGCAGGGCGGGGGGCATTACAATGAGCAGTTCTTC.

The V and J genes are TRBV7-3 and TRBJ2-1; D uncertain. The CDR3 is made up of 13 amino acids. Germline loops: CDR1 SGHTA, CDR2 FQGTGA. The germline V and J ends were trimmed by 6 bases and 9 bases, with 15 bases remaining between them. DNA for the CDR3: TGTGCCAGCAGTCCGACTGGGGTTGGTGAGCAGTTCTTC. This encodes CASSPTGVGEQFF.

The CDR3: CASSSDRSGYTF. CDR3 coding DNA: TGTGCCAGCAGCTCGGACAGAAGTGGCTACACCTTC. This chain connects TRBV5-4 to TRBJ1-2; D is possibly TRBD1 (6 bases). This CDR3 has 12 residues. With 3 bases removed from V and 7 bases from J, the gap between germline ends came to 10 bases. Germline V gives CDR1 SGHNT, CDR2 YYREEE (reference sequence).

V is TRBV30 and J is TRBJ1-1; tentative D call: TRBD1 (5 bases). Germline values: CDR1 GTSNPN, CDR2 SVGIG (reference sequence). V was trimmed by 3 bases and J by 1 base, leaving 9 bases between them. CDR3 size: 13 residues. CDR3 sequence reads: CAWSQGGNTEAFF. CDR3 nucleotides: TGTGCCTGGAGCCAGGGAGGGAACACTGAAGCTTTCTTT.

The rearrangement links TRBV4-1 to TRBJ1-2, with D perhaps matching TRBD1 (6 bases). Germline values: CDR1 MGHRA, CDR2 YSYEKL. Trimming stripped 0 bases from V and 7 bases from J, with 18 bases between. The CDR3 is 16 residues long. The CDR3 protein is CASSQDPLRGASGYTF. The CDR3, as DNA: TGCGCCAGCAGCCAAGATCCGCTTAGGGGGGCTAGTGGCTACACCTTC.